This T cell receptor (beta chain) is drawn from a study of blood T cell repertoires in COVID-19 (dated by TCRdb to 2018 to 2020). Context from the whole study: Samples covering the acute and convalescent phases of COVID-19 were provided by collaborators in the United States, Italy and Spain. The material from the prospective study consisted of cDNA or gDNA derived from T cells, B-cell-depleted T cells, or PBMCs. Subjects who had been exposed to COVID-19, were actively infected with it, or had recovered from it provided the deeply sampled blood TCRbeta repertoires that made up the dataset. A freely available public database, intended as a resource for researchers studying the immune response to SARS-CoV-2, is where the repertoires were released. The samples were drawn from two sources: the first 160 participants of the ongoing ImmuneRACE study, and over 950 subjects contributed by 6 global collaborators. The sample metadata nearly always contained a de-identified subject ID, COVID-19 status, age in years and sex. HLA class I and class II types, where available, came from metadata supplied by the sample provider rather than from assay-based typing. Study-wide findings and limitations: Clinical and demographic metadata were provided uncurated, with the amount varying by source and participant.

In the prospective study, participants were roughly 18 to 100 years old, resided in approximately 25 geographic areas of the United States, and were enrolled through a virtual design. In the prospective study, participants were assigned to cohorts based on the clinical history participants reported in a screening survey and a study questionnaire. Recovered participants in ImmuneRACE Cohort 3 were defined by two consecutive negative NP/OP PCR tests, clearance by a healthcare professional, or resolution of symptoms. Each participant in the prospective study had whole blood, serum and a nasopharyngeal or oropharyngeal swab collected by mobile phlebotomists. Prospective study participants could optionally give additional blood draws and questionnaires over an approximately two-month period. Prospective study blood samples were shipped either frozen or at room temperature before DNA extraction. The immunoSEQ Assay, a bias-controlled multiplex PCR, was used to amplify TCRbeta CDR3 regions from genomic DNA. In the source study's methods: Nucleated cell counts per sample were estimated from amplification of reference gene primers within the assay. To quantify the absolute abundance of each unique TCRbeta CDR3 rearrangement, sequence reads were collapsed and filtered. Productive Simpson clonality was computed per sample as the square root of Simpson's diversity index over productive rearrangements. The table comes from immuneACCESS by way of TCRdb, which keeps in-frame sequences with V and J called. Part of the clones is missing from these tables; in studies checked, under half for an unresolved V gene and the rest for unknown reasons. The DNA was the basis for D and trimming; V, J and clone size are from that table. Present in this sample are around 180,000 clones, about 80% of which were seen just once. The top ten hold more than 10% of the sample.

Comments on this clone: It has no known antigen specificity. No per-base quality is available; no much larger clone lies one base away.

Germline trimming amounts to 8 bases on V and 7 bases on J, with 15 as the count of junction bases outside the gene matches. The CDR3 spans 15 residues, from the cysteine through the phenylalanine. Only the CDR3 region is kept as DNA, spanning 45 bases read in frame from base 1. CDR1 and CDR2 are read off the germline V gene as SGHTA and FQGNSA. The sequence came from a man aged 45 to 65 who had recovered from COVID-19. The chain is made from TRBV7-2 and TRBJ2-3; 7 bases in the middle match TRBD2. Input material: PBMCs or T cells enriched from blood (not recorded which). CDR3 protein: CASVALAGGFNTQYF. The DNA sequence reads TGTGCCAGCGTCGCACTGGCCGGGGGGTTCAATACGCAGTATTTT.